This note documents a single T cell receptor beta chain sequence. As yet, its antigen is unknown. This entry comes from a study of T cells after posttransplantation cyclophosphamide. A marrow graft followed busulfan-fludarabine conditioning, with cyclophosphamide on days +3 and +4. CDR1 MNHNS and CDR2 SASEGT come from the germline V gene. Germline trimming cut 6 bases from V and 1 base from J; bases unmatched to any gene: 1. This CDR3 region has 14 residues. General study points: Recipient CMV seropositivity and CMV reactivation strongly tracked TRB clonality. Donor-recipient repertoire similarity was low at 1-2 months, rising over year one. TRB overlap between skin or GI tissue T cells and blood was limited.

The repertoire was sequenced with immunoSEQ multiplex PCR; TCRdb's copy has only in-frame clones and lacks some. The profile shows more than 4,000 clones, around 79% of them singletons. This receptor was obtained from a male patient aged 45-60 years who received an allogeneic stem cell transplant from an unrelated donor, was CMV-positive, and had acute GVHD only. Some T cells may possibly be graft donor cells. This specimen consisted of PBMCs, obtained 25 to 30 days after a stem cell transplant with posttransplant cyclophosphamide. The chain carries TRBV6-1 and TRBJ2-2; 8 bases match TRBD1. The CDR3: CASRDRENTGELFF. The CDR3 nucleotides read TGTGCCAGCAGGGACAGGGAGAACACCGGGGAGCTGTTTTTT.